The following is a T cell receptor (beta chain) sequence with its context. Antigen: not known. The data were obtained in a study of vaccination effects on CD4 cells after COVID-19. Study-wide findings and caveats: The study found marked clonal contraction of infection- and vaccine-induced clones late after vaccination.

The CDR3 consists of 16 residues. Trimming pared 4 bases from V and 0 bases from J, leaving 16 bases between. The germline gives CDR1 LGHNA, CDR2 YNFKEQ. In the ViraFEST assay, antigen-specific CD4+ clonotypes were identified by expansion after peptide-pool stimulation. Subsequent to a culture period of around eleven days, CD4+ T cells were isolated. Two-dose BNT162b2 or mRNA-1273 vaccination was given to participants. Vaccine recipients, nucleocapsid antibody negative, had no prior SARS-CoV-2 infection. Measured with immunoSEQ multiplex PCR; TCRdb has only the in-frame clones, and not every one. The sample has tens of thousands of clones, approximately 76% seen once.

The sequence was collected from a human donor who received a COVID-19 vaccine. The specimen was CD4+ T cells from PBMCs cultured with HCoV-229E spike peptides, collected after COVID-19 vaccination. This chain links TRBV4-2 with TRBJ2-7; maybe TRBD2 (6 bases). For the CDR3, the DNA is TGTGCCAGCAGCCCCCCGACTAGTTCCCTCTCCTACGAGCAGTACTTC. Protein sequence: CASSPPTSSLSYEQYF.